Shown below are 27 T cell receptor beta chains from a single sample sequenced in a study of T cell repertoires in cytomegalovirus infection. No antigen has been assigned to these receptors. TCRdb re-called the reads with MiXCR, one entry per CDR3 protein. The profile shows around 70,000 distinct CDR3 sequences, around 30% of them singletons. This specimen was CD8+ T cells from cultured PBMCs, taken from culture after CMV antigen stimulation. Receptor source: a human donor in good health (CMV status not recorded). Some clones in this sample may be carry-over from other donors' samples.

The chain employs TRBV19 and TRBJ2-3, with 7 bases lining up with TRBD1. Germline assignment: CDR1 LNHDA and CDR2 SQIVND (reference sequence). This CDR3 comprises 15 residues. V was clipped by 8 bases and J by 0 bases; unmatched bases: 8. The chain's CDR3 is CASGDRATSTDTQYF. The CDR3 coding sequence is TGTGCCAGTGGTGACAGGGCTACTAGCACAGATACGCAGTATTTT. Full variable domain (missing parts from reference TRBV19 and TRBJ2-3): DGGITQSPKYLFRKEGQNVTLSCEQNLNHDAMYWYRQDPGQGLRLIYYSQIVNDFQKGDIAEGYSVSREKKESFPLTVTSAQKNPTAFYLCASGDRATSTDTQYFGPGTRLTVL.

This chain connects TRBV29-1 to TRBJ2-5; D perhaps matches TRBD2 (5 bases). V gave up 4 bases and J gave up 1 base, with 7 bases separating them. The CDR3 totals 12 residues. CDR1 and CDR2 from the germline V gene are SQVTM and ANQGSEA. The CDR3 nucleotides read TGCAGCGTTGCGGGAATCCAAGAGACCCAGTACTTC. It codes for CSVAGIQETQYF.

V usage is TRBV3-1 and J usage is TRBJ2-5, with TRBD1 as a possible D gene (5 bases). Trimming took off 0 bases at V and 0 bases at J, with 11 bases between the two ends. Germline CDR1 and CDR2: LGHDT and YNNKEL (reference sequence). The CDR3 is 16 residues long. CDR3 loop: CASSQDPPDNQETQYF. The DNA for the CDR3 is TGTGCCAGCAGCCAAGATCCCCCGGACAACCAAGAGACCCAGTACTTC.

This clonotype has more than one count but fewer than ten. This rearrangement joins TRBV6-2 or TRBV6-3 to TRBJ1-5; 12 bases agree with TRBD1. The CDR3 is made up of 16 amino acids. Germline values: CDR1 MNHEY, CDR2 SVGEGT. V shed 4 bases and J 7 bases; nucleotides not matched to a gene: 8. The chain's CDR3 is CASSSDRDRGRQPQHF. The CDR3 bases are TGTGCCAGCAGTTCCGACCGGGACAGGGGGCGGCAGCCCCAGCATTTT.

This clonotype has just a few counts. The CDR3 DNA reads as TGTGCCAGCAGCCAGATCCAGGGGGTGTACCAAGAGACCCAGTACTTC. Its protein is CASSQIQGVYQETQYF. The chain links TRBV7-2 to TRBJ2-5; TRBD1 aligns across 7 bases. The CDR3 consists of 16 residues. The V gene end was trimmed by 5 bases and the J gene end by 0 bases; junction bases not matched to a gene: 9. CDR1 is SGHTA, CDR2 FQGNSA, per germline.

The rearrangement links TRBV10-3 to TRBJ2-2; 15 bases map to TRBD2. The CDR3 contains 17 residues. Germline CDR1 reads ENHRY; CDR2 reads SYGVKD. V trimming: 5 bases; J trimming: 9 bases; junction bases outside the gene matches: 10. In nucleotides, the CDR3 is TGTGCCATCAGTCCGCGGACTAGCGGGGGGGCCAAGTGGGAGCTGTTTTTT. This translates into CAISPRTSGGAKWELFF.

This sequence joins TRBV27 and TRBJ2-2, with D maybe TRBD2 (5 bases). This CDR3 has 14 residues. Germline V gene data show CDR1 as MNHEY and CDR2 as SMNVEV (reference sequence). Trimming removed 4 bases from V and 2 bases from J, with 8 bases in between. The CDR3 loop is CASSYGLNTGELFF. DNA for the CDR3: TGTGCCAGCAGTTACGGACTTAACACCGGGGAGCTGTTTTTT.

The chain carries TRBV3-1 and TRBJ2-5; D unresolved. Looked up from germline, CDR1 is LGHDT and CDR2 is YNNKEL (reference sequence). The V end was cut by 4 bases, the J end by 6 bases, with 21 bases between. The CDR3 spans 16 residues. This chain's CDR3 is CASSRTRVGYGQTQYF. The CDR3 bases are TGTGCCAGCAGCCGAACAAGGGTAGGGTACGGGCAGACCCAGTACTTC.

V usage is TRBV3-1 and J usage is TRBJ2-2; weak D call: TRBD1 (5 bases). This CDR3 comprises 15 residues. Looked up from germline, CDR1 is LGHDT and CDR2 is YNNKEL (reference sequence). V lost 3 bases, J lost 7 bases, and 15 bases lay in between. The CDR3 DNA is TGTGCCAGCAGCCATGTGACCTTAGGGGACGGGGAGCTGTTTTTT. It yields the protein CASSHVTLGDGELFF. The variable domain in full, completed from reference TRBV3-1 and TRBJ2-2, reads DTAVSQTPKYLVTQMGNDKSIKCEQNLGHDTMYWYKQDSKKFLKIMFSYNNKELIINETVPNRFSPKSPDKAHLNLHINSLELGDSAVYFCASSHVTLGDGELFFGEGSRLTVL.

CDR3 bases: TGTGCCTGGAGTCGGGGGGGGAACACTGAAGCTTTCTTT. It is translated as CAWSRGGNTEAFF. V usage is TRBV30 and J usage is TRBJ1-1; D might be TRBD1 (5 bases). The CDR3 spans 13 residues. Germline CDR1 is GTSNPN and CDR2 is SVGIG (reference sequence). Trimming pared 2 bases from V and 1 base from J, leaving 8 bases between.

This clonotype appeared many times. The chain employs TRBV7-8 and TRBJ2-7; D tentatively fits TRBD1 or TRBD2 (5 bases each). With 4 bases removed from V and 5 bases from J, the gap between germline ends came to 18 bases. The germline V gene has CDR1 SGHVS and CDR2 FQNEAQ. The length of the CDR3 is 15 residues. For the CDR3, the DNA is TGTGCCAGCAGCTCGGACGGGGCTCGATCTCACGAGCAGTACTTC. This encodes CASSSDGARSHEQYF. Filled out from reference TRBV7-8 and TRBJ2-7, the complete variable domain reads GAGVSQSPRYKVAKRGQDVALRCDPISGHVSLFWYQQALGQGPEFLTYFQNEAQLDKSGLPSDRFFAERPEGSVSTLKIQRTQQEDSAVYLCASSSDGARSHEQYFGPGTRLTVT.

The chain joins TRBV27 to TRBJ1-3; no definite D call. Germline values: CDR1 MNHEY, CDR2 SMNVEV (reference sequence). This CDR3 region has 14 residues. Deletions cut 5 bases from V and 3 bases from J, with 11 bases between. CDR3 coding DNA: TGTGCCAGCAGTATGAGGAACCGTGGAAACACCATATATTTT. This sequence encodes CASSMRNRGNTIYF.

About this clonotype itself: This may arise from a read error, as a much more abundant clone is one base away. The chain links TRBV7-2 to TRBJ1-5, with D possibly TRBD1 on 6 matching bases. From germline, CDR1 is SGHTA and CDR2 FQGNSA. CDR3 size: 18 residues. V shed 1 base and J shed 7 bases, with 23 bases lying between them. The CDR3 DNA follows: TGTGCCAGCAGCTTAGATCTGGGGGCGTTGGGGTTTGAGCAGCCCCAGCATTTT. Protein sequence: CASSLDLGALGFEQPQHF.

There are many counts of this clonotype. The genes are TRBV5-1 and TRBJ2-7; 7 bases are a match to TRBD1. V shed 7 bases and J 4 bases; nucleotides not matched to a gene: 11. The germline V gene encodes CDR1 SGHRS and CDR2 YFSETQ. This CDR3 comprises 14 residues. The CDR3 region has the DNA TGCGCCAGCGGTCCCCGACAGGGAAATTACGAGCAGTACTTC. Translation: CASGPRQGNYEQYF. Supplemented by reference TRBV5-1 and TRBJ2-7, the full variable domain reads KAGVTQTPRYLIKTRGQQVTLSCSPISGHRSVSWYQQTPGQGLQFLFEYFSETQRNKGNFPGRFSGRQFSNSRSEMNVSTLELGDSALYLCASGPRQGNYEQYFGPGTRLTVT.

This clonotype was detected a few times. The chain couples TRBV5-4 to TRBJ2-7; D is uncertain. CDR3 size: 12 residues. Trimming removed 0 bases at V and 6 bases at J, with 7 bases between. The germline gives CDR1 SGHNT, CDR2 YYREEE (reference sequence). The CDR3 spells CASSLGSIEQYF. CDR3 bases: TGTGCCAGCAGCTTGGGGTCCATCGAGCAGTACTTC.

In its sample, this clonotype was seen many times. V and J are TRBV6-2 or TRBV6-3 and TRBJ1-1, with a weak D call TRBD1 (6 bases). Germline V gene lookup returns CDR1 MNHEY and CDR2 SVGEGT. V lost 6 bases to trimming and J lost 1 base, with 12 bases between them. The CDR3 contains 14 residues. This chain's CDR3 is CASRRQEPNTEAFF. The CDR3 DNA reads TGTGCCAGCAGGCGACAGGAACCGAACACTGAAGCTTTCTTT.

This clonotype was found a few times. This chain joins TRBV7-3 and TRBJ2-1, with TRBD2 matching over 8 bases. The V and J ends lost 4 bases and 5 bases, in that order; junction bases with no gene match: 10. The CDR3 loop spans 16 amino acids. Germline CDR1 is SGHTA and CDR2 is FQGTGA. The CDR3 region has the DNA TGTGCCAGCAGCTCCCCGCTCGCGGGGGGTCACAATGAGCAGTTCTTC. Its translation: CASSSPLAGGHNEQFF.

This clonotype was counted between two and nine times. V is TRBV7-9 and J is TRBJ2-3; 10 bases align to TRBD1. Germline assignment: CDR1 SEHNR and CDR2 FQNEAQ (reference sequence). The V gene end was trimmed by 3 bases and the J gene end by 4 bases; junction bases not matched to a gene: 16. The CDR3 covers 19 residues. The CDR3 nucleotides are TGTGCCAGCAGCTTCGGGCTGAGCCGGGACAGGGGCCACGCAGATACGCAGTATTTT. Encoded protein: CASSFGLSRDRGHADTQYF.

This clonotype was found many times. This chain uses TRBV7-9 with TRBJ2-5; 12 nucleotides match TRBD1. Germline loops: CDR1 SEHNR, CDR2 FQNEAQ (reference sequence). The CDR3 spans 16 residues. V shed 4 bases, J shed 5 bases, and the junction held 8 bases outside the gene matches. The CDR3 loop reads CASSSSGTGGQETQYF. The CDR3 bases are TGTGCCAGCAGCTCGTCCGGGACAGGGGGCCAGGAGACCCAGTACTTC. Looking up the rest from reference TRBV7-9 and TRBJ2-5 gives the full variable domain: DTGVSQNPRHKITKRGQNVTFRCDPISEHNRLYWYRQTLGQGPEFLTYFQNEAQLEKSRLLSDRFSAERPKGSFSTLEIQRTEQGDSAMYLCASSSSGTGGQETQYFGPGTRLLVL.

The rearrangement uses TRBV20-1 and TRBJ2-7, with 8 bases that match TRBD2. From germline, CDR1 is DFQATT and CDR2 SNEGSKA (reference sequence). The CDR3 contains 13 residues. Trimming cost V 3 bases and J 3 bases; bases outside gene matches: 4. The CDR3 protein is CSASSGGVYEQYF. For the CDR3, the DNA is TGCAGTGCTAGTTCGGGAGGGGTCTACGAGCAGTACTTC.

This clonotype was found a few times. The CDR3, as DNA: TGTGCCAGCTCACCTACCGGGACATCCGAACGGGGGCTGTTTTTT. This codes for CASSPTGTSERGLFF. This sequence joins TRBV18 and TRBJ2-2, with a tentative D call TRBD1 (6 bases). Looked up from germline, CDR1 is KGHSH and CDR2 is LQKENI. The CDR3 contains 15 residues. Between the trimmed V and J ends, which lost 3 bases and 13 bases, there was a span of 21 bases.

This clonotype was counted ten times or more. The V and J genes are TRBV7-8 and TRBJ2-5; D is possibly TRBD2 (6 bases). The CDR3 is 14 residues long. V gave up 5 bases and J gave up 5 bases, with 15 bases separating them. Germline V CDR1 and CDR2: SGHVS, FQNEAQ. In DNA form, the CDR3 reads TGTGCCAGCAGCAGCGCTCGCGGGGCGGAGACCCAGTACTTC. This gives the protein CASSSARGAETQYF.

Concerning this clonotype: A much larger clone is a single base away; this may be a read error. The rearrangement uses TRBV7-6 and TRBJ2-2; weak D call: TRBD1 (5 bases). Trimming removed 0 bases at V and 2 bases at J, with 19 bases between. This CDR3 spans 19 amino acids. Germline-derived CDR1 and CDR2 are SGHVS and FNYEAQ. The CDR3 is CASSLARTVRQNNTGELFF. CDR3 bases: TGTGCCAGCAGCTTAGCAAGGACGGTTCGACAGAATAACACCGGGGAGCTGTTTTTT.

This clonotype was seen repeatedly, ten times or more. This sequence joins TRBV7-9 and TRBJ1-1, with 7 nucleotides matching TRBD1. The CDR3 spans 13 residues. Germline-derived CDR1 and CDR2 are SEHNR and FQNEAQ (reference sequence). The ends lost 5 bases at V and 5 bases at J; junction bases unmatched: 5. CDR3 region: CASSPGTATEAFF. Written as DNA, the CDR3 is TGTGCCAGCAGCCCTGGGACAGCTACTGAAGCTTTCTTT.

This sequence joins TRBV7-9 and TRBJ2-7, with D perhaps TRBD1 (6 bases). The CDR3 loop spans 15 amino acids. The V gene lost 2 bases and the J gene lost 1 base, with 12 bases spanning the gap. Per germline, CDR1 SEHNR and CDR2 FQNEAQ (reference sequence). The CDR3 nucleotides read TGTGCCAGCAGCTTACCGGGACAACCTTCCTACGAGCAGTACTTC. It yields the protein CASSLPGQPSYEQYF.

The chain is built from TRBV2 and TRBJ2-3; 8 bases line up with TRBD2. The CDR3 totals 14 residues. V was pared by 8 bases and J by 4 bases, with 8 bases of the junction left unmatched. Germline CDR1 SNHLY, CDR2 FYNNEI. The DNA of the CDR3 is TGTGCCAGCCCAAGCGGGAGAGGGGCAGATACGCAGTATTTT. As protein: CASPSGRGADTQYF.

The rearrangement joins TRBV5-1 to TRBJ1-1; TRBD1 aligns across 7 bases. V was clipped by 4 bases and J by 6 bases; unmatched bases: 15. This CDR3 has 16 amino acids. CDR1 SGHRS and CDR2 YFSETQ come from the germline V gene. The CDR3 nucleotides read TGCGCCAGCAGCGACGCCGCCCAACGACAGGGCGCTGAAGCTTTCTTT. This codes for CASSDAAQRQGAEAFF.